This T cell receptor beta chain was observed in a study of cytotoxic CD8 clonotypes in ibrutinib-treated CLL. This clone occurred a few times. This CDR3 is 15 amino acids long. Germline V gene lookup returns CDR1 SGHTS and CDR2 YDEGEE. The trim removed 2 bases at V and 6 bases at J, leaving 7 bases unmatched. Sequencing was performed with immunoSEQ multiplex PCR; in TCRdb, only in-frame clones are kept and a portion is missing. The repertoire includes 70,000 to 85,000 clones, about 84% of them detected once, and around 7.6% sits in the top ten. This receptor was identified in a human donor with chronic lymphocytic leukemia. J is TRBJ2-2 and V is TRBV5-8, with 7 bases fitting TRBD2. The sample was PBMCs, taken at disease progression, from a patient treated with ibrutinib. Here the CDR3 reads CASSFIRGDPGELFF. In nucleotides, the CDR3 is TGTGCCAGCAGCTTCATCCGGGGGGACCCCGGGGAGCTGTTTTTT.